Each of the 15 T cell receptor beta chains below was sequenced from the same sample in a study of T cell responses to AZD1222 COVID-19 vaccine. Generated by immunoSEQ multiplex PCR, the TCRdb table keeps only in-frame clones and is missing some. The data show approximately 180,000 clones, over 80% seen once. Sequences were derived from peripheral blood, sampled 28 days after the second dose of the MenACWY control vaccine. Receptors were obtained from an adult who received the MenACWY meningococcal vaccine as a control.

The V gene is TRBV23-1, the J gene TRBJ1-6; a weak D match, TRBD1 (6 bases). TRBV23-1 belongs to the ORF category, with a function that is uncertain. V lost 4 bases and J lost 4, with 20 bases in between. This CDR3 region has 18 residues. CDR3 in DNA: TGCGCCAGCAGTCTCCCTGGAAAGGGGGGATGGTATAATTCACCCCTCCACTTT. Its protein product is CASSLPGKGGWYNSPLHF.

The V call is TRBV20-1, the J call TRBJ2-1; D unclear. CDR1 is DFQATT, CDR2 SNEGSKA, per germline (reference sequence). The length of the CDR3 is 10 residues. V was pared by 6 bases and J by 7 bases, with 7 bases between. CDR3 coding DNA: TGCAGTGCGCCTACTAATGAGCAGTTCTTC. Its translation: CSAPTNEQFF.

A single count supports this clone. The chain couples TRBV28 to TRBJ1-2; no firm D call. This CDR3 contains 12 residues. CDR1 MDHEN and CDR2 SYDVKM come from the germline V gene. The germline V and J ends were trimmed by 10 bases and 0 bases, with 9 bases remaining between them. This chain's CDR3 is CAIQPANYGYTF. The CDR3 DNA reads as TGTGCCATCCAGCCCGCTAACTATGGCTACACCTTC.

This CDR3 reads CASSFLVSGRVPETQYF. The CDR3 DNA is TGCGCCAGCAGCTTTTTGGTATCGGGACGGGTACCGGAGACCCAGTACTTC. The J gene is TRBJ2-5, the V gene TRBV5-1; TRBD1 or TRBD2 may be the D gene (5 bases each). The germline CDR1 and CDR2 sequences are SGHRS and YFSETQ. CDR3 length equals 17 residues. The germline V and J ends were trimmed by 2 bases and 5 bases, with 22 bases remaining between them.

This clone has a single count. The V and J genes are TRBV2 and TRBJ1-1; no clear D. Germline V lookup: CDR1 SNHLY, CDR2 FYNNEI. The V end was cut by 1 base, the J end by 4 bases, with 10 bases between. CDR3 length: 14 residues. The CDR3 DNA is TGTGCCAGCAGTGAAGGAGGTGGTCGCACTGAAGCTTTCTTT. This codes for CASSEGGGRTEAFF. The full variable domain, rest sourced from reference TRBV2 and TRBJ1-1, is EPEVTQTPSHQVTQMGQEVILRCVPISNHLYFYWYRQILGQKVEFLVSFYNNEISEKSEIFDDQFSVERPDGSNFTLKIRSTKLEDSAMYFCASSEGGGRTEAFFGQGTRLTVV.

CDR3 amino acids: CASSRPGLRFYNEQFF. DNA for the CDR3: TGTGCCAGCAGCAGACCGGGACTAAGATTCTACAATGAGCAGTTCTTC. This chain uses TRBV6-2 or TRBV6-3 with TRBJ2-1, with 7 bases identical to TRBD2. This CDR3 region has 16 residues. Trimming took 6 bases from V and 3 from J; bases not matched to a gene: 11. Germline CDR1 and CDR2: MNHEY and SVGEGT.

The chain joins TRBV19 to TRBJ2-4, with D possibly matching TRBD2 (7 bases). V lost 3 bases and J 6 bases, leaving 12 bases between the germline ends. Germline CDR1 LNHDA, CDR2 SQIVND (reference sequence). CDR3 length: 14 amino acids. CDR3 sequence reads: CASSMRGGLNIQYF. The CDR3 DNA reads as TGTGCCAGTAGTATGAGGGGGGGACTAAACATTCAGTACTTC.

The J gene is TRBJ1-1, the V gene TRBV5-1; D call uncertain. From germline, CDR1 is SGHRS and CDR2 YFSETQ. V lost 4 bases to trimming and J lost 1 base, with 8 bases between them. The CDR3 has 13 residues. CDR3 sequence reads: CASSPSGNTEAFF. CDR3 nucleotides: TGCGCCAGCAGCCCATCCGGGAACACTGAAGCTTTCTTT.

The chain has TRBV28 and TRBJ1-3, with 8 nucleotides matching TRBD1. The germline V gene has CDR1 MDHEN and CDR2 SYDVKM. The junction had 5 bases not matched to a gene; V was cut back by 4 bases and J by 9 bases. The CDR3 sequence is 13 residues long. The CDR3 DNA reads as TGTGCCAGCAGTTGGGGACAGGTCGGCACCATATATTTT. Protein sequence: CASSWGQVGTIYF.

The V and J genes are TRBV6-5 and TRBJ2-1, with a possible D match to TRBD2 (5 bases). The V and J ends lost 2 bases and 0 bases respectively, with 11 bases between them. This CDR3 is built from 16 residues. The V gene's germline CDR1 is MNHEY and CDR2 SVGAGI. CDR3 nucleotides: TGTGCCAGCAGTTACGGGTGGAGGAGCTCCTACAATGAGCAGTTCTTC. It translates to CASSYGWRSSYNEQFF.

The chain carries TRBV19 and TRBJ1-2; tentatively, D is TRBD1 (5 bases). CDR3 size: 15 residues. Trimming left V 7 bases short and J 4 bases short, with 19 bases between. CDR1 is LNHDA, CDR2 SQIVND, per germline (reference sequence). CDR3 sequence reads: CASTIMEGTGYGYTF. The CDR3 bases are TGTGCCAGTACGATTATGGAGGGTACAGGCTATGGCTACACCTTC.

This chain links TRBV10-3 with TRBJ1-5; D is uncertain. The CDR3 runs to 12 residues. The ends were cut back, 0 bases at V and 5 bases at J, with 2 bases in the middle. Germline V gene sequence: CDR1 ENHRY, CDR2 SYGVKD. The DNA for the CDR3 is TGTGCCATCAGTGAGTCTTATCAGCCCCAGCATTTT. It translates to CAISESYQPQHF.

The chain is built from TRBV7-8 and TRBJ2-1, with D uncertain. CDR1 is SGHVS, CDR2 FQNEAQ, per germline. The ends were cut back, 3 bases at V and 6 bases at J, with 9 bases in the middle. This CDR3 contains 13 residues. In nucleotides, the CDR3 is TGTGCCAGCAGCTTCCTGGCAGGCAATGAGCAGTTCTTC. Translation: CASSFLAGNEQFF.

J is TRBJ2-7 and V is TRBV15; 7 positions match TRBD1. J lost 0 bases, V lost 2 bases, and 4 bases had no gene match. There are 15 residues in the CDR3. The germline gives CDR1 LNHNV, CDR2 YYDKDF (reference sequence). CDR3 amino acids: CATSRLRDSSYEQYF. The CDR3 nucleotides are TGTGCCACCAGCAGACTCCGGGACAGCTCCTACGAGCAGTACTTC.

This clone was counted once. The CDR3 does not close with the conserved phenylalanine or tryptophan, likely indicating a read error. The limits of the CDR3 on the DNA are not certain, so only TCRdb's listed CDR3 is given. The chain carries TRBV6-4 and TRBJ1-1; the table's D call, TRBD1, has no DNA check behind it. Ends included, the CDR3 has 8 residues. Germline assignment: CDR1 MRHNA and CDR2 SNTAGT. The CDR3 is CASSHRGR.